These 19 T cell receptor beta chains were all obtained from the same sample, sequenced in a study of blood T cells in healthy people across ages. Through a sample-barcoded 5' primer and a J-beta primer mix, a second PCR was run for roughly 6 to 11 cycles. Each CDR3 protein gets one entry after TCRdb re-called the 5' RACE reads with MiXCR. The sample has about 900,000 distinct CDR3 sequences; roughly 43% are singletons. The sample was blood. Receptor source: a man aged 25 to 40 in good health.

The chain uses TRBV3-1 and TRBJ2-7, with a tentative D call TRBD2 (5 bases). Per the germline V gene, CDR1 is LGHDT and CDR2 is YNNKEL (reference sequence). The CDR3 runs to 14 residues. V dropped 4 bases and J dropped 3 bases, with 13 bases sitting between them. This CDR3 reads CASSLEGQIYEQYF. The CDR3, as DNA: TGTGCCAGCAGCCTCGAGGGCCAAATCTACGAGCAGTACTTC.

The chain recombines TRBV6-1 with TRBJ1-4; a weak D match, TRBD1 (5 bases). CDR3 size: 13 residues. CDR1 MNHNS and CDR2 SASEGT come from the germline V gene. With 7 bases removed from V and 0 bases from J, the gap between germline ends came to 6 bases. The CDR3 protein is CASKQATNEKLFF. The CDR3 DNA sequence: TGTGCCAGCAAACAGGCAACTAATGAAAAACTGTTTTTT.

This clonotype occurred a few times. The CDR3 sequence: CASSRHGFSTDTQYF. CDR3 in DNA: TGCGCCAGCAGTCGGCATGGGTTTAGCACAGATACGCAGTATTTT. The V gene is TRBV5-1, the J gene TRBJ2-3; D is ambiguous. Germline V gene data show CDR1 as SGHRS and CDR2 as YFSETQ. The CDR3 has 15 amino acids. The V and J ends lost 5 bases and 0 bases respectively, with 13 bases between them.

This chain connects TRBV5-1 to TRBJ2-1, with 10 bases matching TRBD1. Trimming removed 8 bases from V and 4 bases from J; junction bases left unmatched: 6. The CDR3 runs 14 residues. Germline V gene lookup returns CDR1 SGHRS and CDR2 YFSETQ. In nucleotides, the CDR3 is TGCGCCAGTGCGGACAGGGGGATTTACAATGAGCAGTTCTTC. Translating it yields CASADRGIYNEQFF.

The chain carries TRBV12-3 or TRBV12-4 and TRBJ2-1; TRBD2 matches 15 bases. The trim removed 6 bases at V and 2 bases at J, leaving 5 bases unmatched. The CDR3 consists of 17 residues. CDR3 sequence: CASRGLAGGLTYNEQFF. For the CDR3, the DNA is TGTGCCAGCAGAGGACTAGCGGGGGGGCTAACCTACAATGAGCAGTTCTTC.

In regard to this clonotype: The junction departs from germline at one end; a sequencing error may be responsible. The V and J genes are TRBV7-2 and TRBJ2-5; no definite D call. This CDR3 comprises 14 residues. Germline lookup yields CDR1 SGHTA and CDR2 FQGNSA. CDR3 in amino acids: CASTLVGSYGTQYF. CDR3 nucleotides: TGTGCCAGCACCTTAGTAGGCAGCTATGGGACCCAGTACTTC. Drawing the rest from reference TRBV7-2 and TRBJ2-5, the complete variable domain is GAGVSQSPSNKVTEKGKDVELRCDPISGHTALYWYRQSLGQGLEFLIYFQGNSAPDKSGLPSDRFSAERTGGSVSTLTIQRTQQEDSAVYLCASTLVGSYGTQYFGPGTRLLVL.

The J gene is TRBJ2-3, the V gene TRBV18, with D perhaps TRBD2 (7 bases). Trimming removed 3 bases at V and 1 base at J, with 14 bases between. Looked up from germline, CDR1 is KGHSH and CDR2 is LQKENI. CDR3 length: 16 amino acids. Written as DNA, the CDR3 is TGTGCCAGCTCACCTCAACAGGGAGGGGGCACAGATACGCAGTATTTT. It specifies CASSPQQGGGTDTQYF.

This clonotype was observed a handful of times. The chain combines TRBV9 with TRBJ1-6; maybe TRBD1 (5 bases). With 4 bases removed from V and 5 bases from J, the gap between germline ends came to 16 bases. The CDR3 is 16 residues long. Per the germline V gene, CDR1 is SGDLS and CDR2 is YYNGEE. The CDR3 nucleotides read TGTGCCAGCAGCACAAGAACCGGGGCCAATAATTCACCCCTCCACTTT. Protein sequence: CASSTRTGANNSPLHF.

This clonotype was counted between two and nine times. The DNA for the CDR3 is TGTGCCAGCAGCTCCACTCGACAGGGGGCGTCGGGCACAGATACGCAGTATTTT. It specifies CASSSTRQGASGTDTQYF. The rearrangement uses TRBV11-3 and TRBJ2-3; TRBD1 matches 10 bases. J gave up 1 base and V 4 bases, and 11 bases lay outside the gene matches. The germline gives CDR1 SGHNT, CDR2 YENEEA. The CDR3 sequence is 18 residues long.

The V call is TRBV2, the J call TRBJ1-6, with unresolved D. CDR1 and CDR2 (germline): SNHLY, FYNNEI. CDR3 length equals 14 residues. The ends were cut back, 3 bases at V and 6 bases at J, with 9 bases in the middle. The CDR3 sequence: CASSDGSANSPLHF. The CDR3 region has the DNA TGTGCCAGCAGTGACGGATCTGCTAATTCACCCCTCCACTTT.

The CDR3 DNA sequence: TGCAGTGCCGACAGCGGGGATATGAACACTGAAGCTTTCTTT. Translating gives CSADSGDMNTEAFF. The V call is TRBV20-1, the J call TRBJ1-1; possible D gene TRBD1, 5 bases. There are 14 residues in the CDR3. Deletions cut 6 bases from V and 0 bases from J, with 14 bases between. Per the germline V gene, CDR1 is DFQATT and CDR2 is SNEGSKA (reference sequence).

V and J are TRBV24-1 and TRBJ2-5; 7 positions agree with TRBD1. Germline CDR1 is KGHDR and CDR2 is SFDVKD. The J segment lost 11 bases and the V segment lost 2 bases, leaving 7 bases of the junction unmatched. The CDR3 has 13 amino acids. The CDR3 nucleotides are TGTGCCACCAGTGATTCTAGGGGGCTTGAGCAGTACTTC. Translation: CATSDSRGLEQYF.

The J gene is TRBJ2-3, the V gene TRBV7-6; TRBD1 matches at 8 bases. V was pared by 2 bases and J by 5 bases, with 12 bases of the junction left unmatched. Germline V gene data show CDR1 as SGHVS and CDR2 as FNYEAQ. The CDR3 sequence is 17 residues long. Here the CDR3 DNA reads TGTGCCAGCAGCTTATTAGTCCCGCAGGGGGCGAGAGATACGCAGTATTTT. Amino acid sequence: CASSLLVPQGARDTQYF.

The rearrangement links TRBV20-1 to TRBJ2-1, with TRBD2 matching 8 bases. Germline CDR1 is DFQATT and CDR2 is SNEGSKA (reference sequence). The V and J ends lost 0 bases and 2 bases, in that order; junction bases with no gene match: 6. CDR3 size: 16 residues. The CDR3: CSARDGSGGTYNEQFF. CDR3 bases: TGCAGTGCTAGAGATGGGAGCGGGGGAACCTACAATGAGCAGTTCTTC.

Here the CDR3 reads CASRYEQGIYEQYF. CDR3 bases: TGTGCCAGCAGGTACGAACAGGGGATCTACGAGCAGTACTTC. The chain combines TRBV6-2 or TRBV6-3 with TRBJ2-7; 7 bases fit TRBD1. V gave up 6 bases and J gave up 3 bases; unmatched junction bases: 8. CDR1 and CDR2 (germline): MNHEY, SVGEGT. The CDR3 runs to 14 residues.

This clonotype was detected only a few times. The rearrangement joins TRBV4-1 to TRBJ2-3, with 7 positions matching TRBD2. Germline values: CDR1 MGHRA, CDR2 YSYEKL. The V gene end was trimmed by 0 bases and the J gene end by 8 bases; junction bases not matched to a gene: 8. This CDR3 contains 15 residues. The CDR3 DNA reads TGCGCCAGCAGCCAAGAAGAACTAGCGATAGGTACGCAGTATTTT. Amino acid sequence: CASSQEELAIGTQYF.

The chain employs TRBV6-6 and TRBJ2-5; 13 positions match TRBD2. The V gene's germline CDR1 is MNHNY and CDR2 SVGAGI (reference sequence). V trimming: 4 bases; J trimming: 2 bases; junction bases outside the gene matches: 7. CDR3 size: 17 residues. In nucleotides, the CDR3 is TGTGCCAGCAGTTTCCTTGGACTAGCGGGAGATCAAGAGACCCAGTACTTC. Translating it yields CASSFLGLAGDQETQYF.

This clonotype occurred once. Mismatch with germline at one junction end may stem from a read error. CDR3 residues: CASSPSENTGAFF. In DNA form, the CDR3 reads TGTGCCAGCTCACCGTCAGAGAACACTGGAGCTTTCTTT. The chain combines TRBV18 with TRBJ1-1; D not certain. The V gene's germline CDR1 is KGHSH and CDR2 LQKENI. This CDR3 spans 13 amino acids.

The rearrangement joins TRBV3-1 to TRBJ2-7, with D unresolved. The CDR3 covers 14 residues. CDR1 and CDR2 from the germline V gene are LGHDT and YNNKEL (reference sequence). V was pared by 3 bases and J by 0 bases, with 9 bases between. CDR3 region: CASSQAGPSYEQYF. In DNA form, the CDR3 reads TGTGCCAGCAGCCAGGCCGGGCCCTCCTACGAGCAGTACTTC.